Listed below are T cell receptor beta chains from one sample, sequenced in a study. One entry per CDR3 protein results from TCRdb running MiXCR on the 5' RACE reads. The profile shows roughly 9,900 distinct CDR3 sequences, around 34% of them singletons. Specimen: Tregs sorted from blood. These receptors came from a female donor with breast cancer. Each CDR3 is given with its conserved first and last residue. Fields, in order: D gene, V gene, J gene, clone size, CDR3 DNA, CDR3 protein. A D gene is named only where the DNA matches it firmly. Size tells how often a clone was seen (once, few, many) or the class of an expanded clone, and some rows leave it out.

>.|TRBV6-2/TRBV6-3|TRBJ1-1|few
TGTGCCACCACTTCCTACCGGGACACCGAGACGGCTGAAGCTTTCTTT
CATTSYRDTETAEAFF
>.|TRBV12-3/TRBV12-4|TRBJ1-4|.
TGTGCCAGCAGGCGGGACTATCCGCAAAAACTGTTTTTT
CASRRDYPQKLFF
>.|TRBV7-6|TRBJ2-5|medium-sized
TGTGCCAGCAGCTTAGTGCCAGGAAGAGAGACCCAGTACTTC
CASSLVPGRETQYF
>TRBD2|TRBV19|TRBJ2-2|few
TGTGCCAGTAGTACGGACGGGACTAGCGTTATTACCGGGGAGCTGTTTTTT
CASSTDGTSVITGELFF
>.|TRBV27|TRBJ1-6|.
TGTGCCAGCAGTAACCGGATAACACCCCTCCACTTT
CASSNRITPLHF
>.|TRBV20-1|TRBJ1-3|few
TGCAGTGCCTTGAAAATCTCTGGAAACACCATATATTTT
CSALKISGNTIYF
>.|TRBV6-5|TRBJ2-3|medium-sized
TGTGCCAGCAGTTACAGGCCAATAGCGGAGGGAAACACAGATACGCAGTATTTT
CASSYRPIAEGNTDTQYF
>.|TRBV5-1|TRBJ2-7|.
TGCGCCAGCAGCTCCGGAGAGAATGAGCAGTACTTC
CASSSGENEQYF
>.|TRBV20-1|TRBJ1-2|.
TGCAGTGCTGAATATGGCTACACCTTC
CSAEYGYTF
>.|TRBV23-1|TRBJ1-1|medium-sized
TGCGCCAGCAGTTCCTGCAGGTCCAGAGGCACTGAAGCTTTCTTT
CASSSCRSRGTEAFF
>TRBD1|TRBV10-3|TRBJ1-1|.
TGTGTCATCAGTGACCCTACCGGGACAGCCACCAAAGCTTTCTTT
CVISDPTGTATKAFF
>.|TRBV7-2|TRBJ2-1|.
TGTGCCAGCAGCCGACAGGATAACTACAATGAGCAGTCCTTC
CASSRQDNYNEQSF
>TRBD1|TRBV6-5|TRBJ2-3|few
TGTGCCAGCAGTCGGGTAACAGGGGCTGGCACAGATACGCAGTATTTT
CASSRVTGAGTDTQYF
>.|TRBV6-5|TRBJ2-6|few
TGTGCCAGCGCGGTCGGGGCCCCCTCTGGGGCCAACGTCCTGACTTTC
CASAVGAPSGANVLTF
>TRBD2|TRBV7-2|TRBJ2-5|once
TGCGCCGGCAGCTTGGATAGCGGGGGGACCCAGTACTTC
CAGSLDSGGTQYF
>TRBD2|TRBV13|TRBJ2-7|medium-sized
TGTGCCAGCAGCCCGAGACTAGCCGCCTACGAGCAGTACTTC
CASSPRLAAYEQYF
>.|TRBV7-2|TRBJ2-3|.
TGTGCCAGCAGTCTGCTAGAGGGAGCAGATACGCAGTATTTT
CASSLLEGADTQYF
>.|TRBV6-5|TRBJ2-3|.
TGTGCCAGCAGTTCAGGGGTGGGCACCACAGATACGCAGTATTTT
CASSSGVGTTDTQYF
>.|TRBV20-1|TRBJ1-1|.
TGCAGTGCTAGAGATCCATTTAACACTGAAGCTTTCTTT
CSARDPFNTEAFF
>.|TRBV20-1|TRBJ1-3|.
TGCAGTGCTAAGGGGTCTGGAAACACCATATATTTT
CSAKGSGNTIYF
>.|TRBV7-9|TRBJ2-4|few
TGTGCCAGCAGCGACGGTCCAGGTTCTTTCGGGGCTATGACCAAAAACATTCAGTACTTC
CASSDGPGSFGAMTKNIQYF
>TRBD2|TRBV4-3|TRBJ2-2|.
TGCGCCAGCAGCCAAGTTGGGAGGACTAGCCCCACCGGGGAGCTGTTTTTT
CASSQVGRTSPTGELFF
>TRBD2|TRBV6-2/TRBV6-3|TRBJ2-3|.
TGTGCCAGCAGTCCCCCGGGACTAGCGGGAGGGGCAGATACGCAGTATTTT
CASSPPGLAGGADTQYF
>.|TRBV20-1|TRBJ1-6|medium-sized
TGCAGTGCTAGAGAGGCGGGAGGATCACCCCTCCACTTT
CSAREAGGSPLHF
>.|TRBV11-2|TRBJ2-7|few
TGTGCCAGCAGCTTAACGGGATGGGGTTCCTACGAGCAGTACTTC
CASSLTGWGSYEQYF
>TRBD1|TRBV12-3/TRBV12-4|TRBJ1-5|.
TGTGCCAGCAGTTCAAACCGGGACAGCACCCAGCATTTT
CASSSNRDSTQHF
>.|TRBV28|TRBJ1-1|.
TGTGCCAGCAGTGCTCCGGGACGGTGGAACACTGAAGCTTTCTTT
CASSAPGRWNTEAFF
>.|TRBV4-3|TRBJ1-4|medium-sized
TGCGCCAGCAGCCAAGAATCACTGGGTGATGAAAAACTGTTTTTT
CASSQESLGDEKLFF
>TRBD1|TRBV3-1|TRBJ1-6|few
TGTGCCAGCAGGGCGGACAGGGGTAATTCACCCCTCCACTTT
CASRADRGNSPLHF